This T cell receptor (beta chain) was found in a study of T cells in localized non-small cell lung cancer. Findings and limits, study-wide: Tumor trailed uninvolved adjacent lung in T cell clonality, which peaked there.

About this clone itself: Its antigen is unknown.

Between the trimmed V and J ends, which lost 1 base and 0 bases, there was a span of 10 bases. Germline lookup yields CDR1 LNHDA and CDR2 SQIVND (reference sequence). This CDR3 has 16 amino acids. Data came from immunoSEQ multiplex PCR; TCRdb stores just in-frame clones and leaves some out. The sample includes around 45,000 clones, about 86% seen only once; the top ten take over 2%. The genes are TRBV19 and TRBJ2-1; D is tentatively TRBD1 or TRBD2 (5 bases each). This receptor was taken from a man between 35 and 75 years old with stage II lung adenocarcinoma. The source was PBMCs, collected before any cancer treatment. The CDR3, as DNA: TGTGCCAGTAGTATAGGGGGGACGAGCTCCTACAATGAGCAGTTCTTC. It codes for CASSIGGTSSYNEQFF.